This T cell receptor beta chain appears in the sequencing data of a study of blood T cell repertoires in COVID-19. Study background: Acute-phase and convalescent COVID-19 samples originated in the United States, Italy and Spain. PBMCs, B-cell-depleted T cells, or T cells were the source of the cDNA or gDNA that made up the material.

The germline V gene has CDR1 LGHDT and CDR2 YNNKEL (reference sequence). The CDR3 is 14 amino acids. J gave up 4 bases and V 4 bases, and 5 bases lay outside the gene matches. The assay was immunoSEQ multiplex PCR, and TCRdb's table has in-frame clones only and misses some. The sample lists 350,000 to 500,000 clones, about 88% occurring once. Assignments of participants to cohorts depended upon their own reported clinical history. The chain combines TRBV3-1 (or the pseudogene TRBV3-2) with TRBJ1-1, with 8 bases aligning to TRBD1. The sequence derives from a woman between 18 and 29 years old who had been exposed to COVID-19. Sequences were obtained from PBMCs or T cells enriched from blood (not recorded which). DNA for the CDR3: TGTGCCAGCAGCCGCAGGGGGCTAGGCACTGAAGCTTTCTTT. Protein product: CASSRRGLGTEAFF.